This T cell receptor (beta chain) was profiled in a study of blood T cells in healthy people across ages (dated by TCRdb to the mid-2010s). At the level of the whole study: In model experiments, roughly one uniquely barcoded TCR beta cDNA molecule per two T cells was captured by template switching. Donors were grouped into four age groups: young (average 16 years), middle-aged (roughly 37), aged (over 55) and long-lived (less than 85). The study measured age-related changes in TCR beta repertoire diversity using deep sequencing normalized with unique cDNA molecular identifiers. For two donors (one aged 18 to 29 and one aged 80 or older), the study analyzed two additional independent replicas of 1 million unique cDNA reads from the same blood draw.

From its cysteine to its phenylalanine, the CDR3 spans 13 amino acids. The kept DNA is CDR3 alone, 39 bases in frame from the first base. Trimming at the junction amounts to 2 bases on V and 6 bases on J, and the germline ends lie 10 bases apart. The paper's findings and limits, for the study overall: The CMV infection status of donors was not known, potentially confounding age-related changes in expanded clonotypes. Since profiling was done on bulk unsorted PBMCs, naive and antigen-experienced compartments could not be conclusively compared. A strong correlation was found between observed TCR beta diversity and the percentage of naive T cells measured by flow cytometry. As age increased, observed TCR beta diversity per million T cells dropped in a roughly linear way, and a significant reduction was already evident by age around 41. Estimates of total diversity based on one million sequenced T cells were considered lower bounds and underestimates. Compared with the aged group, the long-lived group had more naive CD4+ T cells, fewer expanded clones and increased TCR diversity, suggesting age selection.

Donors were roughly 40 systemically healthy Caucasian individuals from Russia aged roughly 6 to 90 years. Roughly 9.5 milliliters of peripheral blood were drawn from each donor into EDTA-treated Vacutainer tubes. Ficoll-Paque density-gradient centrifugation was used to isolate PBMCs, with at least 6 million per sample. Trizol reagent was used to extract total RNA from PBMCs, with at least 5 micrograms per sample. For every donor, an aliquot of PBMCs went through flow cytometry to measure the percentages of naive CD45RAhigh/CD27high T cells. This clonotype was picked up a small number of times. The specificity of this receptor is unknown. Nothing much larger sits one base from this clone, and base qualities are not available. Libraries were prepared through 5' RACE. Sequencing used an Illumina HiSeq 2500. A second PCR of about 7 to 12 cycles was performed with a sample-barcoded 5' primer and a J-beta primer mix. Each TCR beta cDNA molecule received a unique molecular identifier from a template-switch 5' adaptor carrying 12 random nucleotides. Each sample yielded at least 3 million CDR3-containing paired-end reads. First-strand cDNA was synthesized from all RNA with the Mint cDNA synthesis kit, primed by a TRBC-specific oligonucleotide. All cDNA was treated with uracil-DNA glycosylase and then went through a first 18-cycle PCR with the universal primers M1SS and BC2_uni_R. From the authors' description of their analysis: For normalization, 1 million high-quality reads, each with a distinct molecular identifier, were randomly selected from each sample. Reads with shared molecular identifiers were discarded instead of being binned into consensus sequences. MiTCR, set to a Q25 quality threshold and the strictest error-elimination algorithm, was used for CDR3 identification, clonotype clustering and error correction. A nonparametric unseen species model with Euler transformation was used to estimate a lower bound on total TCR beta diversity. Using fastp at Q25 and MiXCR, TCRdb reprocessed the public reads and kept productive beta chains. For every CDR3 protein sequence, its rows merge into one entry that carries the most common genes and DNA. TCRdb, not the original authors, processed these V and J calls. Here the sample has a few hundred thousand distinct CDR3 sequences; about 28% occur a single time. Jointly, the top ten make up over 3.5% of the sample.

These data are also associated with another study on T cells of mothers and their children. Drawing on the second study: Nine systemically healthy Caucasian individuals served as donors, namely three mothers together with their six children. cDNA synthesis consumed the entire amount of extracted RNA, loaded at about 1.5 ug RNA in each 15 ul reaction. Sample barcodes and 2-4 random nucleotides were added via the M1S primer in the second PCR. Each mother yielded over 8.5 million TCR beta CDR3 reads and each child 3 million to 3.5 million reads. TCR recombination output is similarly shaped by thymic selection in related and unrelated pairs, with a minor effect exerted by inherited differences. Normalized repertoire overlap in related mother-child pairs was always slightly higher than in unrelated mother-child pairs, but the difference was never significant. No persistent microchimeric T cell clones were found, with a detection sensitivity of approximately 100 clones per million clonotypes. To look for features that set related mother-child pairs apart from unrelated individuals, the researchers ran deep NGS to compare the TCR beta repertoires of mothers and children. On average, the children were roughly 11 +/- 4 years old, while the mothers were roughly 40 +/- 4 years old. Libraries were sequenced on Illumina HiSeq 2000 with 100+100 nt paired-end reads after adapter ligation with NEBNext reagents. To avoid cross-contamination, the mother libraries and the child libraries were prepared a month apart and sequenced in separate runs. For each donor, somewhere between about 450,000 and 2,200,000 distinct TCR beta clonotypes were identified. Naive TCR beta clonotypes were estimated from low-frequency clonotypes matched to each donor's FACS-determined naive share, without sorting.

Source material: blood. This chain joins TRBV12-3 or TRBV12-4 to TRBJ1-2; too little of a D gene remains to name it. The source is a boy aged 2 to 10 in good health. The DNA sequence is as follows: TGTGCCAGCAGTTTAAACATACTACATGGCTACACCTTC. This translates into CASSLNILHGYTF.